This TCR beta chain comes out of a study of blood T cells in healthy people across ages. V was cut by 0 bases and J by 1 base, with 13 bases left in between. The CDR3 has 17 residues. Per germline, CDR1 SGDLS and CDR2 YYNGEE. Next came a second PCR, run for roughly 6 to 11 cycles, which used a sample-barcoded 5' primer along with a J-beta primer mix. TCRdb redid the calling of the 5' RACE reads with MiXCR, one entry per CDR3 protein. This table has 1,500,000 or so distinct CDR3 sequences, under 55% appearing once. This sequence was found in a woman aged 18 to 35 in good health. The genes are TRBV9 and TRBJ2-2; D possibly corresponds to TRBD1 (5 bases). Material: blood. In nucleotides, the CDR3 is TGTGCCAGCAGCGTAGACAGCTGGGGCCTGAACACCGGGGAGCTGTTTTTT. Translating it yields CASSVDSWGLNTGELFF.